Following are 18 T cell receptor beta chains from one sample sequenced in a study of glioma-infiltrating T cells. TCR alpha and beta CDR3 regions were amplified from RNA using iRepertoire nested multiplex PCR. MiXCR, applied by TCRdb to the multiplex PCR reads, yields one record per CDR3 protein. The sample shows 300,000 to 450,000 distinct CDR3 sequences, about 40% of them seen only once. The sequencing sample was made of glioma tissue, nonneoplastic brain tissue, or PBMCs (not recorded which). The source is a human donor with low-grade glioma or glioblastoma, undergoing nonglioma brain surgery, or in good health (not recorded which).

CDR3 DNA: TGTGCCAGCAGCCAAGACCCGGGACGAAGCTCTGGAAACACCATATATTTT. Its translation is CASSQDPGRSSGNTIYF. This sequence joins TRBV4-2 and TRBJ1-3, with D possibly being TRBD1 (5 bases). The CDR3 loop spans 17 amino acids. Germline lookup yields CDR1 LGHNA and CDR2 YNFKEQ. V was shortened by 0 bases and J by 0 bases, with 12 bases between the two germline ends.

This clonotype was detected ten times or more. The chain combines TRBV4-2 with TRBJ2-3; D gene unclear. Germline loops: CDR1 LGHNA, CDR2 YNFKEQ. There are 14 residues in the CDR3. V lost 0 bases to trimming and J lost 1 base, with 5 bases between them. The DNA of the CDR3 is TGTGCCAGCAGCCAAGATTTCGGCACAGATACGCAGTATTTT. Translation: CASSQDFGTDTQYF.

This clonotype was seen repeatedly, ten times or more. The chain uses TRBV6-1 and TRBJ2-3, with D possibly matching TRBD2 (5 bases). The CDR3 loop spans 15 amino acids. CDR1 MNHNS and CDR2 SASEGT come from the germline V gene. Trimming took 8 bases from V and 2 from J, leaving 17 bases between them. The CDR3 bases are TGTGCCAGCGTTCTCCTAAGCGGTTACACAGATACGCAGTATTTT. Its translation is CASVLLSGYTDTQYF.

The rearrangement uses TRBV7-8 and TRBJ2-7; the match to TRBD1 covers 8 bases. CDR1 and CDR2 (germline): SGHVS, FQNEAQ. The V segment lost 7 bases and the J segment 0 bases; nucleotides outside the gene matches: 11. The CDR3 is 16 residues long. CDR3 in amino acids: CASTYTTDRGSYEQYF. The CDR3 nucleotides are TGTGCCAGCACCTATACTACCGACAGGGGCTCCTACGAGCAGTACTTC.

The chain carries TRBV4-1 and TRBJ1-6; 11 bases match TRBD1. The V and J ends lost 2 bases and 6 bases, in that order; junction bases with no gene match: 12. Germline values: CDR1 MGHRA, CDR2 YSYEKL. The CDR3 has 19 residues. CDR3 region: CASSQTVGQGAGVNSPLHF. CDR3 bases: TGCGCCAGCAGCCAAACAGTCGGACAGGGGGCAGGGGTTAATTCACCCCTCCACTTT.

Notes on this clonotype: A much larger clonotype is one base distant, so this may be a read error. The V and J genes are TRBV20-1 and TRBJ2-1; D tentatively fits TRBD1 or TRBD2 (6 bases each). The CDR3 covers 13 residues. From germline, CDR1 is DFQATT and CDR2 SNEGSKA (reference sequence). For the CDR3, the DNA is TGCAGTGCTAAGGAGGGGGGTTACAATAAGCAGTTCTTC. The encoded protein is CSAKEGGYNKQFF.

This clonotype has only a few counts. The chain is built from TRBV4-1 and TRBJ2-5; no clear D gene. Germline lookup yields CDR1 MGHRA and CDR2 YSYEKL. V was shortened by 0 bases and J by 5 bases, with 10 bases between the two germline ends. The CDR3 runs to 14 residues. The CDR3 DNA is TGCGCCAGCAGCCAAGAGCGGATCTTGGAGACCCAGTACTTC. Translating it yields CASSQERILETQYF.

A few counts support this clonotype. The CDR3 loop is CASSGLTDTQYF. The DNA of the CDR3 is TGTGCCAGCAGTGGACTGACAGATACGCAGTATTTT. The chain has TRBV25-1 and TRBJ2-3; D remains ambiguous. Germline CDR1 and CDR2: MGHDK and SYGVNS. Trimming removed 4 bases from V and 3 bases from J, with 5 bases in between. The CDR3 extends over 12 amino acids. Full variable domain (outside the CDR3, taken from reference TRBV25-1 and TRBJ2-3): EADIYQTPRYLVIGTGKKITLECSQTMGHDKMYWYQQDPGMELHLIHYSYGVNSTEKGDLSSESTVSRIRTEHFPLTLESARPSHTSQYLCASSGLTDTQYFGPGTRLTVL.

The chain combines TRBV6-6 with TRBJ2-7; either TRBD1 or TRBD2 may fit D (7 bases each). CDR1 is MNHNY and CDR2 is SVGAGI in the germline V gene (reference sequence). This CDR3 has 20 residues. The ends were cut back, 4 bases at V and 9 bases at J, with 37 bases in the middle. CDR3 amino acids: CASSSRGGGSWALGSHVQYF. CDR3 in DNA: TGTGCCAGCAGTTCTCGAGGGGGCGGGAGTTGGGCCTTGGGGAGTCACGTGCAGTACTTC.

Note on this clonotype: A clone one base away is much larger, so this may be a read error. The genes are TRBV27 and TRBJ2-7; TRBD1 aligns across 8 bases. This CDR3 has 15 residues. In germline, CDR1 is MNHEY, CDR2 SMNVEV (reference sequence). With 5 bases clipped from V and 0 bases from J, the junction kept 6 bases outside the gene matches. The CDR3 here is CASSGRQGFSYEQYF. The CDR3 DNA sequence: TGTGCCAGCAGTGGACGACAGGGGTTCTCCTACGAGCAGTACTTC.

This clonotype has a handful of counts. V is TRBV6-5 and J is TRBJ2-2; weak D call: TRBD2 (5 bases). With 2 bases removed from V and 0 bases from J, the gap between germline ends came to 7 bases. The CDR3 contains 15 residues. CDR1 is MNHEY, CDR2 SVGAGI, per germline. In DNA form, the CDR3 reads TGTGCCAGCAGTTACGAGGGCCCGAACACCGGGGAGCTGTTTTTT. It codes for CASSYEGPNTGELFF.

This chain uses TRBV20-1 with TRBJ2-4, with 7 bases aligning to TRBD1. The CDR3 runs 14 residues. The J segment lost 8 bases and the V segment lost 4 bases, leaving 11 bases of the junction unmatched. The V gene's germline CDR1 is DFQATT and CDR2 SNEGSKA (reference sequence). CDR3 amino acids: CSANDRAIGDIQYF. DNA for the CDR3: TGCAGTGCTAACGACAGGGCTATCGGAGACATTCAGTACTTC.

Regarding this clonotype: One base away lies a much larger clone, so this may be a sequencing read error. In nucleotides, the CDR3 is TGTGCCAGCAGTTTACTCTACCCCACAGGTTACGCTGAAGCTTTCTTT. Translated: CASSLLYPTGYAEAFF. V usage is TRBV28 and J usage is TRBJ1-1; D may be TRBD1 (5 bases). Germline CDR1 and CDR2: MDHEN and SYDVKM. This CDR3 spans 16 amino acids. Trimming took 2 bases from V and 6 from J, leaving 19 bases between them.

The chain is built from TRBV20-1 and TRBJ1-1, with TRBD1 matching over 11 bases. Germline CDR1 DFQATT, CDR2 SNEGSKA (reference sequence). The J segment lost 5 bases and the V segment lost 0 bases, leaving 17 bases of the junction unmatched. The CDR3 runs to 19 residues. The DNA of the CDR3 is TGCAGTGCTAGAGATGTCGTCGTGGACAGGGGGCTTCTGAGTACTGAAGCTTTCTTT. Amino acid sequence: CSARDVVVDRGLLSTEAFF.

A remark on this clonotype: A much larger clone differs by one base, so this may be a read error. The genes are TRBV20-1 and TRBJ1-1; D gene unclear. CDR3 length: 14 amino acids. The germline V and J ends were trimmed by 1 base and 4 bases, with 13 bases remaining between them. Germline V gene sequence: CDR1 DFQATT, CDR2 SNEGSKA (reference sequence). Here the CDR3 DNA reads TGCAGTGCTAGAGTGGCAGCAATGAGCACTGAAGCTTTCTTT. This codes for CSARVAAMSTEAFF.

V usage is TRBV6-5 and J usage is TRBJ1-4, with D maybe TRBD1 (6 bases). The V gene lost 6 bases and the J gene lost 3 bases, with 11 bases spanning the gap. The CDR3 extends over 14 amino acids. Germline CDR1 is MNHEY and CDR2 is SVGAGI. CDR3 DNA sequence: TGTGCCAGCAGCCCGGACAGTCCTAATGAAAAACTGTTTTTT. Translating gives CASSPDSPNEKLFF.

This clonotype has at least ten counts. The rearrangement joins TRBV2 to TRBJ1-2; possible D gene TRBD1, 5 bases. The CDR3 length is 14 residues. Trimming took off 6 bases at V and 7 bases at J, with 18 bases between the two ends. The V gene's germline CDR1 is SNHLY and CDR2 FYNNEI. CDR3 bases: TGTGCCAGCAGCCCCGGGACTCTCGGCAGTGGCTACACCTTC. Its translation is CASSPGTLGSGYTF. Looking up the rest from reference TRBV2 and TRBJ1-2 gives the full variable domain: EPEVTQTPSHQVTQMGQEVILRCVPISNHLYFYWYRQILGQKVEFLVSFYNNEISEKSEIFDDQFSVERPDGSNFTLKIRSTKLEDSAMYFCASSPGTLGSGYTFGSGTRLTVV.

This clonotype was found many times. The V gene is TRBV20-1, the J gene TRBJ2-1; 12 bases fit TRBD2. CDR1 and CDR2 (germline): DFQATT, SNEGSKA (reference sequence). CDR3 size: 13 residues. V shed 6 bases, J shed 7 bases, and the junction held 4 bases outside the gene matches. CDR3 sequence (DNA): TGCAGTGCATTGGGACTAGCGGGTAATGAGCAGTTCTTC. This encodes CSALGLAGNEQFF.